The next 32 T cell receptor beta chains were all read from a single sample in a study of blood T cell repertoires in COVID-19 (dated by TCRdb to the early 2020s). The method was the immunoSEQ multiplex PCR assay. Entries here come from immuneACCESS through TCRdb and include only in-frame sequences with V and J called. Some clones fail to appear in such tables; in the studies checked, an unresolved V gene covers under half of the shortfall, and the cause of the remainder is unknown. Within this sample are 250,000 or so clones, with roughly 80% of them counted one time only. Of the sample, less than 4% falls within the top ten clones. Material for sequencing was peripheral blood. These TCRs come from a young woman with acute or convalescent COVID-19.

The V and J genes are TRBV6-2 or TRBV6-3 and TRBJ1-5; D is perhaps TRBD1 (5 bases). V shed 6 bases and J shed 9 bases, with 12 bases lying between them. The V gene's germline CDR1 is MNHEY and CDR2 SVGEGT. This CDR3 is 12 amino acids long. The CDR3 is CASSPDSSPQHF. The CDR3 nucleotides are TGTGCCAGCAGCCCTGACAGTTCGCCCCAGCATTTT.

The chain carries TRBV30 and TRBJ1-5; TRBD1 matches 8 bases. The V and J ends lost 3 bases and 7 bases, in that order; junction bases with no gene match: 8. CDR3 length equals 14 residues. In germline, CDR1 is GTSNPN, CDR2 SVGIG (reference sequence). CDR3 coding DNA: TGTGCCTGGAGGTCCCAGGGGGCTTGGCAGCCCCAGCATTTT. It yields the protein CAWRSQGAWQPQHF.

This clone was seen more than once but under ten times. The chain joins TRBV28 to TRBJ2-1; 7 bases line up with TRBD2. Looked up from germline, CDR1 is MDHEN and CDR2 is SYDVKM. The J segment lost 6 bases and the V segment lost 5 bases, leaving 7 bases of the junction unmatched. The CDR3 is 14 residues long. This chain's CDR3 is CASSDLTSSNEQFF. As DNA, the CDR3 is TGTGCCAGCAGTGACCTGACTAGCAGCAATGAGCAGTTCTTC. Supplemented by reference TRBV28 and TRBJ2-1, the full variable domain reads DVKVTQSSRYLVKRTGEKVFLECVQDMDHENMFWYRQDPGLGLRLIYFSYDVKMKEKGDIPEGYSVSREKKERFSLILESASTNQTSMYLCASSDLTSSNEQFFGPGTRLTVL.

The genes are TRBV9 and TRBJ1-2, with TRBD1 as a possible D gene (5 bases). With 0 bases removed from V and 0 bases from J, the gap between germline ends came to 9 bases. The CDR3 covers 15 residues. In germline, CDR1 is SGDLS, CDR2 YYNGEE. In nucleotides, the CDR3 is TGTGCCAGCAGCGTAGGACTGGGGCCTAACTATGGCTACACCTTC. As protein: CASSVGLGPNYGYTF.

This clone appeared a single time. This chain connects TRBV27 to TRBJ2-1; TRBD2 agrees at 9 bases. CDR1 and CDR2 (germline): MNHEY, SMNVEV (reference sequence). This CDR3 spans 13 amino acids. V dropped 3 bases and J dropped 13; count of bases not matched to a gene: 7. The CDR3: CASSFEVGLAQFF. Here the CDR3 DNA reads TGTGCCAGCAGTTTCGAGGTGGGACTAGCACAGTTCTTC.

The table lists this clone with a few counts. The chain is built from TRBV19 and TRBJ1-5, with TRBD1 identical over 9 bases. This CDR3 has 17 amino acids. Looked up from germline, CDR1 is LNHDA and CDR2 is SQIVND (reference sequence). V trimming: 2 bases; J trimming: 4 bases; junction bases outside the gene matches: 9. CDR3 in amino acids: CASSIRGTGNLNQPQHF. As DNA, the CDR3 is TGTGCCAGTAGTATAAGGGGGACAGGGAATCTAAATCAGCCCCAGCATTTT.

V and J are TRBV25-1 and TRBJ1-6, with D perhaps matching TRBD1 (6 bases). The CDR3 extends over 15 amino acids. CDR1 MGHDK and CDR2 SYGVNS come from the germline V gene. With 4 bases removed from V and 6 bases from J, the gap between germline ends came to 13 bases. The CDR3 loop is CASSGSGQVNSPLHF. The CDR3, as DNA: TGTGCCAGCAGTGGATCGGGACAAGTTAATTCACCCCTCCACTTT.

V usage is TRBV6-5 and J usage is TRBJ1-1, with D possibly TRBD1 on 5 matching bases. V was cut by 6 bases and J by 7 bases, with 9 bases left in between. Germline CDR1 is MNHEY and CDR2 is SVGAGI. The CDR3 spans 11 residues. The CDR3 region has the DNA TGTGCCAGCAGGCAGGGTATTGAAGCTTTCTTT. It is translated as CASRQGIEAFF.

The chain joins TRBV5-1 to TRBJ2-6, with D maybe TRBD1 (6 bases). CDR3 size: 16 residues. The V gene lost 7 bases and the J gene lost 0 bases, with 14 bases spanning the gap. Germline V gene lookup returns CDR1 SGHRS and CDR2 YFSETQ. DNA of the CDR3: TGCGCCAGCGGCGGACAGCTATTCTCTGGGGCCAACGTCCTGACTTTC. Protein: CASGGQLFSGANVLTF.

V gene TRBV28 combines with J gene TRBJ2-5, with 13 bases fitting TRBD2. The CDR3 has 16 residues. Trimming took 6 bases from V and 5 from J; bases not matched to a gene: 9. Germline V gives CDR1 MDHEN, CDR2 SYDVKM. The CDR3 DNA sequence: TGTGCCAGCAGCTCAGGACTAGCGGGAGCCGGGGAGACCCAGTACTTC. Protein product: CASSSGLAGAGETQYF.

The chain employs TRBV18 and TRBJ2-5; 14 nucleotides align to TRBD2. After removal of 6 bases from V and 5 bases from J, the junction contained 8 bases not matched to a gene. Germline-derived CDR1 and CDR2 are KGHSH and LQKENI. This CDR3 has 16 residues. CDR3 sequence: CASSVGLAGEEETQYF. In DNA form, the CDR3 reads TGTGCCAGCTCCGTGGGACTAGCGGGAGAGGAGGAGACCCAGTACTTC. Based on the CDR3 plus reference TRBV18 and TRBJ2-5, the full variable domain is NAGVMQNPRHLVRRRGQEARLRCSPMKGHSHVYWYRQLPEEGLKFMVYLQKENIIDESGMPKERFSAEFPKEGPSILRIQQVVRGDSAAYFCASSVGLAGEEETQYFGPGTRLLVL.

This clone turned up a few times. The DNA for the CDR3 is TGTGCCAGCAGCCCACAGAAAGTGCAGTATTTT. Protein product: CASSPQKVQYF. The J gene is TRBJ2-3, the V gene TRBV5-5; no definite D call. Germline-derived CDR1 and CDR2 are SGHKS and YYEKEE (reference sequence). The CDR3 runs 11 residues. The V end lost 4 bases, the J end lost 11 bases, and 11 bases lay between the germline ends.

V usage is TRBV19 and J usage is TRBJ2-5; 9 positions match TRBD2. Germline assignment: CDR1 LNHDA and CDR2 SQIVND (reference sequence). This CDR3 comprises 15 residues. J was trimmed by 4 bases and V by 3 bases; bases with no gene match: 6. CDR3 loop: CASSIVSGSRETQYF. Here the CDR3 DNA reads TGTGCCAGTAGTATCGTTAGCGGGAGTAGAGAGACCCAGTACTTC.

This chain's CDR3 is CASSLHRLQPQHF. Written as DNA, the CDR3 is TGTGCCAGCAGTTTACACAGGCTTCAGCCCCAGCATTTT. V and J are TRBV27 and TRBJ1-5; D may be TRBD1 (5 bases). The V gene lost 2 bases and the J gene lost 6 bases, with 8 bases spanning the gap. This CDR3 is built from 13 residues. Germline V lookup: CDR1 MNHEY, CDR2 SMNVEV (reference sequence).

CDR3 residues: CASSQDIRVPRSNQPQHF. DNA of the CDR3: TGCGCCAGCAGCCAAGATATCAGGGTTCCTCGTAGCAATCAGCCCCAGCATTTT. This rearrangement joins TRBV4-1 to TRBJ1-5; TRBD1 might be the D (5 bases). Per germline, CDR1 MGHRA and CDR2 YSYEKL. This CDR3 region has 18 residues. V lost 0 bases and J lost 0, with 15 bases in between.

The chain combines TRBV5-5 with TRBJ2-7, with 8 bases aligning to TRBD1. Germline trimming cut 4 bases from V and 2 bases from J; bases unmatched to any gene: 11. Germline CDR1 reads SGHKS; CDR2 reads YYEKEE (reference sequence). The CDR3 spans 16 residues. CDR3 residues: CASSRSGQGATYEQYF. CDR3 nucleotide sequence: TGTGCCAGCAGCCGGTCAGGACAGGGAGCAACCTACGAGCAGTACTTC.

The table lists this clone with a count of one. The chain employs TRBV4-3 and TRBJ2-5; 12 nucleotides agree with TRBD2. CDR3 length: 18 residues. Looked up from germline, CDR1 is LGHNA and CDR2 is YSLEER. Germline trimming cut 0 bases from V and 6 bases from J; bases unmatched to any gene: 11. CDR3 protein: CASSQDFRASGRVKTQYF. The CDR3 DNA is TGCGCCAGCAGCCAAGATTTCCGAGCTAGCGGGAGGGTTAAGACCCAGTACTTC.

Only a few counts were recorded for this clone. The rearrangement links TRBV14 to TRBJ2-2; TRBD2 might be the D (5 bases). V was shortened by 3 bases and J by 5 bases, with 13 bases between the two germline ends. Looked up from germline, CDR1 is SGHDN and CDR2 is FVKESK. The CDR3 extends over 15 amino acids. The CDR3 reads CASSQWGVGTGELFF. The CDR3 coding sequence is TGTGCCAGCAGCCAGTGGGGAGTGGGGACCGGGGAGCTGTTTTTT.

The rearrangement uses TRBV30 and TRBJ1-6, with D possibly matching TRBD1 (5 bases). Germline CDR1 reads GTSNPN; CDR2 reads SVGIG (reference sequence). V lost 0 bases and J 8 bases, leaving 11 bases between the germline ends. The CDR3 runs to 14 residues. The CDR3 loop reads CAWSVAGRDSPLHF. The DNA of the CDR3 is TGTGCCTGGAGTGTAGCGGGGCGCGATTCACCCCTCCACTTT. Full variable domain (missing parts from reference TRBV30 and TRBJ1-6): SQTIHQWPATLVQPVGSPLSLECTVEGTSNPNLYWYRQAAGRGLQLLFYSVGIGQISSEVPQNLSASRPQDRQFILSSKKLLLSDSGFYLCAWSVAGRDSPLHFGNGTRLTVT.

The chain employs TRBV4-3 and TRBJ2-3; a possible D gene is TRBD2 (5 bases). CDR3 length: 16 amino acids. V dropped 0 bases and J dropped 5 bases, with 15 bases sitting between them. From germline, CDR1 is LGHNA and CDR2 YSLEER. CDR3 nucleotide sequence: TGCGCCAGCAGCCAAGACGGGATCCCCCCAGGAGATACGCAGTATTTT. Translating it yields CASSQDGIPPGDTQYF.

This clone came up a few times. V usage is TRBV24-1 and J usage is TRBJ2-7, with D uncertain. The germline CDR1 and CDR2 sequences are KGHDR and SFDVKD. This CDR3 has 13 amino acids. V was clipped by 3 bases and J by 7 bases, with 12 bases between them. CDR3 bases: TGTGCCACCAGTGATGGGCCTACTCTGGAGCAGTACTTC. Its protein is CATSDGPTLEQYF.

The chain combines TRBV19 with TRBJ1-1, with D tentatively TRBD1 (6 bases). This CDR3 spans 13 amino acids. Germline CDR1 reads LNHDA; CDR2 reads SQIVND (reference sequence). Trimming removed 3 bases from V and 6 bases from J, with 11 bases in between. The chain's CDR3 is CASSIQGFAEAFF. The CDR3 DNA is TGTGCCAGTAGTATCCAGGGGTTTGCTGAAGCTTTCTTT.

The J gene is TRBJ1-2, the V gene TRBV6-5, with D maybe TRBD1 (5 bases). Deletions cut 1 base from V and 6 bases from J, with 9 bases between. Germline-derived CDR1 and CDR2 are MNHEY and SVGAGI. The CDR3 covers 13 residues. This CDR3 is CASSYFQGNGYTF. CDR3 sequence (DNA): TGTGCCAGCAGTTACTTCCAGGGAAATGGCTACACCTTC.

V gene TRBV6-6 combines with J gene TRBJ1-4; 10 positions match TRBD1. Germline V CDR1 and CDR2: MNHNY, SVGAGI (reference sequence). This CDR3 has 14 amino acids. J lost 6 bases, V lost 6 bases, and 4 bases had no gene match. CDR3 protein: CASSPGQGYEKLFF. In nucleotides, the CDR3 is TGTGCCAGCAGCCCGGGACAGGGGTATGAAAAACTGTTTTTT.

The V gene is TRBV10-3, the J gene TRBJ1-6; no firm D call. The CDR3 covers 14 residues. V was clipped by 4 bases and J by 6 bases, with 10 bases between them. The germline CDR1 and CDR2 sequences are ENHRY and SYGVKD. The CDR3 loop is CAISAREGNSPLHF. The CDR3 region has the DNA TGTGCCATCAGTGCCCGGGAGGGTAATTCACCCCTCCACTTT.

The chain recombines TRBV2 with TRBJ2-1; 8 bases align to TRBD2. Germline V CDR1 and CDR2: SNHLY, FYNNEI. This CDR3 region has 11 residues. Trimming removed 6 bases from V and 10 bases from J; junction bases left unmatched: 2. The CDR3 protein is CASRGGREQFF. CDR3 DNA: TGTGCCAGCAGGGGCGGGAGGGAGCAGTTCTTC.

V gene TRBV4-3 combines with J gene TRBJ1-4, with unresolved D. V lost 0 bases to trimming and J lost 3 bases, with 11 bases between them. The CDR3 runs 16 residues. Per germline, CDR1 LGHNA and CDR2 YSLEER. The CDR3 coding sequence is TGCGCCAGCAGCCAAGATTGGATGGAGGCTAATGAAAAACTGTTTTTT. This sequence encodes CASSQDWMEANEKLFF.

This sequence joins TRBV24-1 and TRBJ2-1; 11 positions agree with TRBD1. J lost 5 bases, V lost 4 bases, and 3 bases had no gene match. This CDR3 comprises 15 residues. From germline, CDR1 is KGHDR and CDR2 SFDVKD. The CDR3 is CATSDPDRGHNEQFF. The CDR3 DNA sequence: TGTGCCACCAGTGACCCGGACAGGGGGCACAATGAGCAGTTCTTC.

CDR3 loop: CSASLLGGDTEAFF. CDR3 sequence (DNA): TGCAGTGCTAGTTTATTAGGGGGGGACACTGAAGCTTTCTTT. This chain links TRBV20-1 with TRBJ1-1; possible D gene TRBD1, 6 bases. The germline V gene has CDR1 DFQATT and CDR2 SNEGSKA (reference sequence). V shed 3 bases and J shed 3 bases, with 14 bases lying between them. The CDR3 sequence is 14 residues long.

This CDR3 reads CASSTWDRGSYEQYF. CDR3 nucleotides: TGTGCCAGTAGTACCTGGGACAGGGGATCCTACGAGCAGTACTTC. The V and J genes are TRBV19 and TRBJ2-7; 10 bases map to TRBD1. After removal of 4 bases from V and 1 base from J, the junction contained 4 bases not matched to a gene. The CDR3 totals 15 residues. Germline V gene sequence: CDR1 LNHDA, CDR2 SQIVND (reference sequence).

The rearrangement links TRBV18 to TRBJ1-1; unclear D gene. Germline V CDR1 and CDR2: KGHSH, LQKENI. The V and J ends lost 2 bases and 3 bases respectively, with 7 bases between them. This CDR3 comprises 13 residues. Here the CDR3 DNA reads TGTGCCAGCTCACCATTCCGGGACACTGAAGCTTTCTTT. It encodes CASSPFRDTEAFF.

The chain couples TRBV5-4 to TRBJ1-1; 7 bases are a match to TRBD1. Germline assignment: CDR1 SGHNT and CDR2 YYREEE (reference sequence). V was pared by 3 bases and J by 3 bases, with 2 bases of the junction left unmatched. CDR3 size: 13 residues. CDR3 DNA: TGTGCCAGCAGCTCCACAGGGGACACTGAAGCTTTCTTT. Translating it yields CASSSTGDTEAFF.